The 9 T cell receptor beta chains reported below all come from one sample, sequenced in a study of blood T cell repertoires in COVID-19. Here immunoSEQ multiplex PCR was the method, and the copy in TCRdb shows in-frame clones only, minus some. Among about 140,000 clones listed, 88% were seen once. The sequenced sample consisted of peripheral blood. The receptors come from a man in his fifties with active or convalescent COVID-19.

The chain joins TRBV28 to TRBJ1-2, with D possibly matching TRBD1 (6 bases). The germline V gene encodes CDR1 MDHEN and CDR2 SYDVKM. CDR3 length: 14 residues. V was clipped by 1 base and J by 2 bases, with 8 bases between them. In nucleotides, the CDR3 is TGTGCCAGCAGTTTATATCAGGGGAACTATGGCTACACCTTC. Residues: CASSLYQGNYGYTF.

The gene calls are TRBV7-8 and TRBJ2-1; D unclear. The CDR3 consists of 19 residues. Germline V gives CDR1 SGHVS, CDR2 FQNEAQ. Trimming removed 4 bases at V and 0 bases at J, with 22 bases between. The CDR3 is CASSSTRTTARSSYNEQFF. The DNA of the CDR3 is TGTGCCAGCAGCTCAACTCGTACTACCGCTAGGAGCTCCTACAATGAGCAGTTCTTC.

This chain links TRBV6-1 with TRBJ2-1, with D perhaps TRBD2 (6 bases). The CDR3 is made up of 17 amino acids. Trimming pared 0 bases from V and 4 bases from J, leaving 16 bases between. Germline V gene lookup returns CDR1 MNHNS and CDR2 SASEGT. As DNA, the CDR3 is TGTGCCAGCAGTGAAGCGAGTACAGGCGGGATGTACAATGAGCAGTTCTTC. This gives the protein CASSEASTGGMYNEQFF.

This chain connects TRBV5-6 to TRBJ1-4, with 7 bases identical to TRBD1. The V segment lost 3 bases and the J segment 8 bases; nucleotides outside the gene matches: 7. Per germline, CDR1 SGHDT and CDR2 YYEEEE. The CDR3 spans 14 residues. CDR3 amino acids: CASSSQGRGEKLFF. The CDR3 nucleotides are TGTGCCAGCAGCTCACAGGGGAGAGGGGAAAAACTGTTTTTT.

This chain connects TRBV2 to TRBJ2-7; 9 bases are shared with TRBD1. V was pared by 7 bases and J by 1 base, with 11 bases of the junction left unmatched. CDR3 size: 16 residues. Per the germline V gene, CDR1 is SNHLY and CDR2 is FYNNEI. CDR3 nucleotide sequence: TGTGCCAGCACAGATAACAGGGGGCTTAGTTCCTACGAGCAGTACTTC. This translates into CASTDNRGLSSYEQYF.

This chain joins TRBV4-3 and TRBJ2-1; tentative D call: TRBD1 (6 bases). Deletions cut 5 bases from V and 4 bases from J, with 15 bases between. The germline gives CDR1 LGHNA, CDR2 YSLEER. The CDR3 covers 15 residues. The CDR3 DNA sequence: TGCGCCAGCAGCTGGGGGCAGGGAGCGTACAATGAGCAGTTCTTC. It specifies CASSWGQGAYNEQFF.

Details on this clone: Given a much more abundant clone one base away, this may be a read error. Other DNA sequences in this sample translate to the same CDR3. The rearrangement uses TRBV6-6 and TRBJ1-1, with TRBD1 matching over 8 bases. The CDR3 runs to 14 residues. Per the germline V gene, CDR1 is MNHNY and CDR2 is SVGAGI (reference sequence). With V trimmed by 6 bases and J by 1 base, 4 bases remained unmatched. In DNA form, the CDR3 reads TGTGCCAGCAGCCCGACAGGGGCGAACACTGAAGCTTTCTTT. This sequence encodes CASSPTGANTEAFF.

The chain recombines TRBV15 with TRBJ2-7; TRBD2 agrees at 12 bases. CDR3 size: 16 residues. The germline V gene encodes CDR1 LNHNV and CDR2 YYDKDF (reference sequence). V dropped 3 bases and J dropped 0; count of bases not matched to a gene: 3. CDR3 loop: CATSSRTSGTSYEQYF. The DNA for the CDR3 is TGTGCCACCAGCAGTAGGACTAGCGGGACCTCCTACGAGCAGTACTTC. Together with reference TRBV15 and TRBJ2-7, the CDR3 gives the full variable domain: DAMVIQNPRYQVTQFGKPVTLSCSQTLNHNVMYWYQQKSSQAPKLLFHYYDKDFNNEADTPDNFQSRRPNTSFCFLDIRSPGLGDTAMYLCATSSRTSGTSYEQYFGPGTRLTVT.

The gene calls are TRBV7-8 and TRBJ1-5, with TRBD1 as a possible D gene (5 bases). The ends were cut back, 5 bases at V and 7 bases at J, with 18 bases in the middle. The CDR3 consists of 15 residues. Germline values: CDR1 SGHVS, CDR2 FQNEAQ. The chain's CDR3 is CASSPIAGQKQPQHF. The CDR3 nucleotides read TGTGCCAGCAGCCCCATAGCAGGGCAAAAGCAGCCCCAGCATTTT.